Sequencing of this T cell receptor (beta chain) was carried out in a study of preoperative IRX-2 immunotherapy in early breast cancer. This CDR3 has 15 residues. CDR1 is LNHDA and CDR2 is SQIVND in the germline V gene (reference sequence). J gave up 0 bases and V 4 bases, and 2 bases lay outside the gene matches. Treatment of the sample: preoperative locoregional IRX-2 cytokine immunotherapy. The method was immunoSEQ multiplex PCR; TCRdb's version includes in-frame clones alone and lacks a portion of them. The data contain tens of thousands of clones, roughly 91% of them singletons. The chain carries TRBV19 and TRBJ1-4; TRBD1 agrees at 7 bases. Sequences were derived from tumor tissue, sampled after IRX-2 immunotherapy. The clonotype originates from a human donor with breast cancer. The CDR3 spells CASSTGTATNEKLFF. The CDR3 DNA sequence: TGTGCCAGTAGTACAGGGACAGCAACTAATGAAAAACTGTTTTTT.